Listed here are 20 T cell receptor beta chains from one sample, sequenced in a study of blood T cell repertoires in COVID-19. Only in-frame clones appear in the TCRdb table, and some are missing; sequencing was by immunoSEQ multiplex PCR. Of around 250,000 clones listed, over 80% were seen once; the top ten hold 1% to 1.5%. The sample was PBMCs or T cells enriched from blood (not recorded which). These TCRs come from a human donor in a cohort exposed to, infected with or recovered from COVID-19 (not recorded which). The donor label of this sample is uncertain.

V is TRBV13 and J is TRBJ2-1; the match to TRBD2 covers 11 bases. This CDR3 comprises 16 residues. The trim removed 5 bases at V and 3 bases at J, leaving 6 bases unmatched. Germline loops: CDR1 PRHDT, CDR2 FYEKMQ (reference sequence). The DNA of the CDR3 is TGTGCCAGCAGCACGAACCTAGCGGGGGGCTACAATGAGCAGTTCTTC. This codes for CASSTNLAGGYNEQFF.

This chain connects TRBV5-1 to TRBJ2-7, with D tentatively TRBD1 (6 bases). Trimming removed 2 bases from V and 7 bases from J, with 19 bases in between. The CDR3 is 15 amino acids. The germline gives CDR1 SGHRS, CDR2 YFSETQ. This CDR3 reads CASSLSTGRYGEQYF. The DNA for the CDR3 is TGCGCCAGCAGCTTAAGTACAGGGAGATATGGGGAGCAGTACTTC.

The genes are TRBV6-5 and TRBJ2-7; tentative D call: TRBD1 (6 bases). Germline V CDR1 and CDR2: MNHEY, SVGAGI. CDR3 length: 13 amino acids. With 7 bases removed from V and 3 bases from J, the gap between germline ends came to 13 bases. The DNA of the CDR3 is TGTGCCAGCACCAAGGACAGTGACTACGAGCAGTACTTC. Translating gives CASTKDSDYEQYF.

This chain joins TRBV15 and TRBJ2-5; the D gene is possibly TRBD1 (5 bases). Germline CDR1 LNHNV, CDR2 YYDKDF (reference sequence). V gave up 2 bases and J gave up 5 bases, with 18 bases separating them. CDR3 length: 16 residues. The CDR3 here is CATSRPLQAGWETQYF. Written as DNA, the CDR3 is TGTGCCACCAGCAGACCCTTACAGGCCGGGTGGGAGACCCAGTACTTC.

The rearrangement joins TRBV7-2 to TRBJ2-5; D might be TRBD1 (5 bases). Germline V gene sequence: CDR1 SGHTA, CDR2 FQGNSA. The CDR3 length is 14 residues. Between the trimmed V and J ends, which lost 5 bases and 0 bases, there was a span of 10 bases. CDR3 nucleotides: TGTGCCAGCAGCCCAGGGCGACACCAAGAGACCCAGTACTTC. It yields the protein CASSPGRHQETQYF.

This chain uses TRBV5-1 with TRBJ2-2; TRBD1 aligns across 10 bases. There are 19 residues in the CDR3. The J segment lost 3 bases and the V segment lost 2 bases, leaving 13 bases of the junction unmatched. The germline CDR1 and CDR2 sequences are SGHRS and YFSETQ. DNA for the CDR3: TGCGCCAGCAGCTTAGGGGACAGGGGTAGGCACTCGGACACCGGGGAGCTGTTTTTT. Translated: CASSLGDRGRHSDTGELFF.

The V gene is TRBV24-1, the J gene TRBJ1-2, with D unclear. V was shortened by 5 bases and J by 4 bases, with 22 bases between the two germline ends. The CDR3 spans 17 residues. Germline V gene sequence: CDR1 KGHDR, CDR2 SFDVKD. The CDR3 is CATSGIQIPGNGYGYTF. For the CDR3, the DNA is TGTGCCACCAGTGGAATCCAAATTCCGGGGAACGGCTATGGCTACACCTTC.

This chain uses TRBV7-9 with TRBJ1-1, with D uncertain. Germline V gene lookup returns CDR1 SEHNR and CDR2 FQNEAQ (reference sequence). Trimming cost V 3 bases and J 6 bases, with 11 bases left between them. The CDR3 is made up of 13 amino acids. The CDR3 nucleotides read TGTGCCAGCAGCTTCCTTAACATCCCTGAAGCTTTCTTT. It translates to CASSFLNIPEAFF.

This chain connects TRBV18 to TRBJ2-3, with D possibly being TRBD2 (5 bases). The V end lost 2 bases, the J end lost 5 bases, and 11 bases lay between the germline ends. This CDR3 has 14 residues. CDR1 and CDR2 (germline): KGHSH, LQKENI. The CDR3 nucleotides read TGTGCCAGCTCACCAGGGCTAGCACAAGATACGCAGTATTTT. Its translation: CASSPGLAQDTQYF.

This chain joins TRBV19 and TRBJ1-5; TRBD1 might be the D (6 bases). Germline V CDR1 and CDR2: LNHDA, SQIVND (reference sequence). The CDR3 has 14 residues. V lost 5 bases and J lost 6, with 14 bases in between. This CDR3 is CASSEQGRGQPQHF. CDR3 nucleotides: TGTGCCAGTAGTGAACAGGGCAGGGGTCAGCCCCAGCATTTT. Supplemented by reference TRBV19 and TRBJ1-5, the full variable domain reads DGGITQSPKYLFRKEGQNVTLSCEQNLNHDAMYWYRQDPGQGLRLIYYSQIVNDFQKGDIAEGYSVSREKKESFPLTVTSAQKNPTAFYLCASSEQGRGQPQHFGDGTRLSIL.

V gene TRBV7-9 combines with J gene TRBJ1-1; D not certain. Trimming pared 5 bases from V and 8 bases from J, leaving 12 bases between. Germline-derived CDR1 and CDR2 are SEHNR and FQNEAQ (reference sequence). The CDR3 has 12 amino acids. CDR3 sequence: CASSPNSGEAFF. CDR3 sequence (DNA): TGTGCCAGCAGCCCTAATTCGGGGGAAGCTTTCTTT.

The genes are TRBV18 and TRBJ2-7; D is possibly TRBD1 (6 bases). The CDR3 has 17 residues. Germline V gives CDR1 KGHSH, CDR2 LQKENI. V dropped 0 bases and J dropped 1 base, with 16 bases sitting between them. The CDR3 sequence: CASSPPITDSKSYEQYF. The DNA of the CDR3 is TGTGCCAGCTCACCACCTATAACGGACAGTAAATCCTACGAGCAGTACTTC.

V usage is TRBV6-6 and J usage is TRBJ2-1; 13 bases are a match to TRBD2. The germline CDR1 and CDR2 sequences are MNHNY and SVGAGI (reference sequence). The CDR3 covers 15 residues. The junction had 8 bases not matched to a gene; V was cut back by 7 bases and J by 8 bases. CDR3 amino acids: CASIKGLAGMDEQFF. The CDR3 region has the DNA TGTGCCAGCATCAAGGGACTAGCGGGAATGGATGAGCAGTTCTTC.

The rearrangement uses TRBV14 and TRBJ1-3, with D possibly being TRBD1 (5 bases). This CDR3 has 13 residues. Deletions cut 8 bases from V and 2 bases from J, with 10 bases between. Germline CDR1 SGHDN, CDR2 FVKESK. CDR3 sequence (DNA): TGTGCCAGCTCAGGGATGGCTGGAAACACCATATATTTT. Translated, it gives CASSGMAGNTIYF. Full variable domain (missing parts from reference TRBV14 and TRBJ1-3): EAGVTQFPSHSVIEKGQTVTLRCDPISGHDNLYWYRRVMGKEIKFLLHFVKESKQDESGMPNNRFLAERTGGTYSTLKVQPAELEDSGVYFCASSGMAGNTIYFGEGSWLTVV.

V gene TRBV24-1 combines with J gene TRBJ2-2; 9 nucleotides agree with TRBD1. The CDR3 extends over 17 amino acids. Germline trimming cut 9 bases from V and 4 bases from J; bases unmatched to any gene: 14. The germline gives CDR1 KGHDR, CDR2 SFDVKD. CDR3 sequence reads: CATSGTGTNRATGELFF. Written as DNA, the CDR3 is TGTGCCACCTCCGGGACAGGGACTAACCGGGCCACCGGGGAGCTGTTTTTT.

There are a few counts of this clone. The J gene is TRBJ1-1, the V gene TRBV19; TRBD1 agrees at 9 bases. The CDR3 runs 19 residues. After removal of 1 base from V and 3 bases from J, the junction contained 15 bases not matched to a gene. CDR1 LNHDA and CDR2 SQIVND come from the germline V gene (reference sequence). As DNA, the CDR3 is TGTGCCAGTAGTATAGCCCCTTGGGACAGGGAAATCCGCGACACTGAAGCTTTCTTT. It codes for CASSIAPWDREIRDTEAFF.

V is TRBV4-1 and J is TRBJ2-7; weak D call: TRBD2 (6 bases). This CDR3 contains 17 residues. Trimming removed 1 base from V and 1 base from J, with 17 bases in between. The germline V gene encodes CDR1 MGHRA and CDR2 YSYEKL. CDR3 in amino acids: CASSQGLSGGISYEQYF. The CDR3 DNA is TGCGCCAGCAGCCAAGGTCTGAGTGGCGGGATTTCCTACGAGCAGTACTTC.

This rearrangement joins TRBV2 to TRBJ1-1; D remains unclear. V shed 6 bases and J shed 1 base, with 12 bases lying between them. The CDR3 loop spans 14 amino acids. Germline V lookup: CDR1 SNHLY, CDR2 FYNNEI. CDR3 sequence (DNA): TGTGCCAGCAGCCCCCTATTTGGGAACACTGAAGCTTTCTTT. Translation gives CASSPLFGNTEAFF.

Comment on this clone: Distinct nucleotide sequences in the sample also encode this CDR3. The genes are TRBV11-2 and TRBJ2-7, with D possibly matching TRBD1 (5 bases). V dropped 5 bases and J dropped 3 bases, with 11 bases sitting between them. CDR1 is SGHAT, CDR2 FQNNGV, per germline. The CDR3 is made up of 13 amino acids. The CDR3: CASSRQGIYEQYF. CDR3 nucleotide sequence: TGTGCCAGCAGCCGGCAGGGTATCTACGAGCAGTACTTC.

The genes are TRBV7-3 and TRBJ2-1; 14 nucleotides match TRBD2. The CDR3 runs to 18 residues. The trim removed 5 bases at V and 5 bases at J, leaving 11 bases unmatched. In germline, CDR1 is SGHTA, CDR2 FQGTGA. The CDR3 protein is CASSIYGLAGGRDNEQFF. For the CDR3, the DNA is TGTGCCAGCAGCATATATGGACTAGCGGGGGGCCGTGACAATGAGCAGTTCTTC. The entire variable domain, with the rest obtained from reference TRBV7-3 and TRBJ2-1, is as follows: GAGVSQTPSNKVTEKGKYVELRCDPISGHTALYWYRQSLGQGPEFLIYFQGTGAADDSGLPNDRFFAVRPEGSVSTLKIQRTERGDSAVYLCASSIYGLAGGRDNEQFFGPGTRLTVL.